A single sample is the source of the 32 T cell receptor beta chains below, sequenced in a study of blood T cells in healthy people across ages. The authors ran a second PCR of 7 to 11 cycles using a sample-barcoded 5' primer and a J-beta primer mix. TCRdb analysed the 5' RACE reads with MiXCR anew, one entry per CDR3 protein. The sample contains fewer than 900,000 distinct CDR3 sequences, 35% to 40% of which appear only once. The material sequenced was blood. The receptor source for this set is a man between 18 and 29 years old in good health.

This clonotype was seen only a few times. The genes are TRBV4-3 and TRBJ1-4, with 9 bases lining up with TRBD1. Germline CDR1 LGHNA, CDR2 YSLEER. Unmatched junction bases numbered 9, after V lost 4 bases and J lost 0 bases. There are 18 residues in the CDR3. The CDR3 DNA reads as TGCGCCAGCAGCCCCGGGGGACAGGGAATTGCAACTAATGAAAAACTGTTTTTT. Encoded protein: CASSPGGQGIATNEKLFF.

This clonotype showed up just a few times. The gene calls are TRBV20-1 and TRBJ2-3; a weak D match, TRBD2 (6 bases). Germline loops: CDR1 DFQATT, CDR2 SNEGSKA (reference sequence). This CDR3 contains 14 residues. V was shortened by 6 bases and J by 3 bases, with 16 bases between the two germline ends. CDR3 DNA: TGCAGTGCCCATCGGGCGGGGAGGACAGATACGCAGTATTTT. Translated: CSAHRAGRTDTQYF.

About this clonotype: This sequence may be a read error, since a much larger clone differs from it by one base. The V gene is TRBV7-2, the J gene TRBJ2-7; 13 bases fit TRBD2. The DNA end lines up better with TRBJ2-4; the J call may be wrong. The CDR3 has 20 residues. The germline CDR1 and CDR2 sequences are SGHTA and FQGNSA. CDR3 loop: CAGSPLTSGGAGLVKNIQYF. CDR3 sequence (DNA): TGTGCCGGCAGCCCCCTAACTAGCGGGGGGGCCGGTTTGGTCAAAAACATTCAGTACTTC.

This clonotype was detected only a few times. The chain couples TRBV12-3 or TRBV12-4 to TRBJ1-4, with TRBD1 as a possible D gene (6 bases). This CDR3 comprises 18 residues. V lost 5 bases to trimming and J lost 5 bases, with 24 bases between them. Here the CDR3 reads CASSATGFGYDLNEKLFF. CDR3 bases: TGTGCCAGCAGTGCTACAGGGTTTGGATATGACTTAAATGAAAAACTGTTTTTT.

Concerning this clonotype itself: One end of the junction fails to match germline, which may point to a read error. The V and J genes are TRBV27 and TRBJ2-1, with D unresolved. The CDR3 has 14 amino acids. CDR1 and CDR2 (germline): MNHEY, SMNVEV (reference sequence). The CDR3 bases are TGTGCCAGCAGAACAGTTGAGGCCTACAGTGAGCAGTTCTTC. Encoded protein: CASRTVEAYSEQFF.

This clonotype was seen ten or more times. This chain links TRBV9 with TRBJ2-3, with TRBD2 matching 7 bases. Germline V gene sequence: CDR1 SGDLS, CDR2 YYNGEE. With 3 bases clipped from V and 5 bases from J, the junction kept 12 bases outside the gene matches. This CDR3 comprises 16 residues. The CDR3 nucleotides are TGTGCCAGCAGCGGACCCCTAGCGGTGGGGGGAGATACGCAGTATTTT. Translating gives CASSGPLAVGGDTQYF.

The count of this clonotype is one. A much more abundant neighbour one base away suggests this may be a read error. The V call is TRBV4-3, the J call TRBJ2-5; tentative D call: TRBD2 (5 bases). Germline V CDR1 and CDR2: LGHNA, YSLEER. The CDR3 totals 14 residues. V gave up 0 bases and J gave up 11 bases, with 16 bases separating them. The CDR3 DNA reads TGCGCCAGCAGCCAAGAACCCAGCGGCAATGAGCAGTACTTC. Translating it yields CASSQEPSGNEQYF.

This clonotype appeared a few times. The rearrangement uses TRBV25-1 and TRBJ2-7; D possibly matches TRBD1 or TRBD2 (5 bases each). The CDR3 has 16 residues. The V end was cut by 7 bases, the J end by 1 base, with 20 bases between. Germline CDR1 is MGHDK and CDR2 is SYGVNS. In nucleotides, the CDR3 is TGTGCCAGCACCCCGGGGACGGATATTGAGTCCTACGAGCAGTACTTC. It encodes CASTPGTDIESYEQYF.

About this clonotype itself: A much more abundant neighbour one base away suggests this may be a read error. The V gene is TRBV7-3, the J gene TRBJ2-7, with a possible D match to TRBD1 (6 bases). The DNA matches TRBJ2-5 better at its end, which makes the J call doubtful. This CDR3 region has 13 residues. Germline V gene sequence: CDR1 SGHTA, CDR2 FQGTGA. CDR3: CASSVAGAETQYF. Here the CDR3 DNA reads TGTGCCAGCAGCGTAGCAGGGGCAGAGACCCAGTACTTC.

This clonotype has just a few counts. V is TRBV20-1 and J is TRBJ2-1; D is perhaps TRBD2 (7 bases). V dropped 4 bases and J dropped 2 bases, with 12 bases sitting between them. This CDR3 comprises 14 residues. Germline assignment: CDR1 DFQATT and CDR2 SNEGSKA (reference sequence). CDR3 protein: CSAKGGPPYNEQFF. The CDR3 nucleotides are TGCAGTGCTAAGGGGGGGCCCCCCTACAATGAGCAGTTCTTC.

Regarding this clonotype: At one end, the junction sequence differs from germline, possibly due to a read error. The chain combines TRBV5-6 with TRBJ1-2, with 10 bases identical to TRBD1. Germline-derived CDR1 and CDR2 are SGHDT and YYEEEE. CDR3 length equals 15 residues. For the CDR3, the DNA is TGTACCAGCAGCAACCGGGACAGGGGCGGCTATGGCTACACCTTC. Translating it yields CTSSNRDRGGYGYTF.

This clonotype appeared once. CDR3 sequence (DNA): TGTGCCATCAGTGACTCTAGCGGGAGTTACGAGCAGTACTTC. Protein sequence: CAISDSSGSYEQYF. J is TRBJ2-7 and V is TRBV10-3; the match to TRBD2 covers 10 bases. V was pared by 3 bases and J by 4 bases, with 3 bases of the junction left unmatched. CDR3 length: 14 amino acids. Germline CDR1 ENHRY, CDR2 SYGVKD.

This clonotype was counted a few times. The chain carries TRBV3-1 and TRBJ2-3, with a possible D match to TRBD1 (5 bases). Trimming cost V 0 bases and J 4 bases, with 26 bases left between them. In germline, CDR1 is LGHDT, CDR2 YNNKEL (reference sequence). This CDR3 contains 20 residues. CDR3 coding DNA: TGTGCCAGCAGCCAAGATTTGAGGCAGGGTGAACTATTCAGGCCAGATACGCAGTATTTT. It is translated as CASSQDLRQGELFRPDTQYF.

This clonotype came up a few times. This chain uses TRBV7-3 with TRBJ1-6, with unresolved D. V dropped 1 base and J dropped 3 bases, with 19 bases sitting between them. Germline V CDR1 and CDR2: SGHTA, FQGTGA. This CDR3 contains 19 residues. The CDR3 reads CASSLNLDLREFYNSPLHF. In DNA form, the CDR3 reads TGTGCCAGCAGCTTAAACCTGGACCTGAGGGAGTTCTATAATTCACCCCTCCACTTT.

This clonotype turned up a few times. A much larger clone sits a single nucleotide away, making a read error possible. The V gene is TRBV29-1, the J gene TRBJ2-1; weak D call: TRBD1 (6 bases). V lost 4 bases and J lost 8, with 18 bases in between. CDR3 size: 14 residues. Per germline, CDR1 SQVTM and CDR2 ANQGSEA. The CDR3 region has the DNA TGCAGCGTTGGGGGGCTAAGGACTGGCGATGAGCAGTTCTTC. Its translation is CSVGGLRTGDEQFF.

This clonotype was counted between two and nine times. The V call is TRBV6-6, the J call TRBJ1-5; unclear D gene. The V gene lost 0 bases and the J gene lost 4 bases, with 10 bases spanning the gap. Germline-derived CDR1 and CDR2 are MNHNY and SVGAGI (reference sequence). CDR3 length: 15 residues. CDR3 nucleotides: TGTGCCAGCAGTTACTCAGGGAGTGGGAATCAGCCCCAGCATTTT. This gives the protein CASSYSGSGNQPQHF.

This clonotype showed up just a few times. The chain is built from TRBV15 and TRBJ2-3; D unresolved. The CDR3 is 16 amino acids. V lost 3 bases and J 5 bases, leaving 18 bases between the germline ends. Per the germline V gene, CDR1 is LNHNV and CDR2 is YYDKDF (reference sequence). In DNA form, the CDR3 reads TGTGCCACCAGCAGGCTAGGACGTGGAATTGGAGATACGCAGTATTTT. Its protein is CATSRLGRGIGDTQYF.

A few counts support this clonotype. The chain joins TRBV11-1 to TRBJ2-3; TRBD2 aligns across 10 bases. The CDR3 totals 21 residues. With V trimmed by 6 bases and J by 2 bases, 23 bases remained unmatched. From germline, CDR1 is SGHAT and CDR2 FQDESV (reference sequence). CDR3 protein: CASRKSGGDGEWDLFTDTQYF. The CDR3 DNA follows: TGTGCCAGCAGGAAGAGCGGGGGGGACGGAGAGTGGGATTTGTTCACAGATACGCAGTATTTT.

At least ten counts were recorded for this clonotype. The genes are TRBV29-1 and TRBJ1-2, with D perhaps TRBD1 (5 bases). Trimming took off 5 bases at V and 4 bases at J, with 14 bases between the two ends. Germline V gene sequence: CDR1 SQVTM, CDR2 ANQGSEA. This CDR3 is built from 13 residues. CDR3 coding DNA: TGCAGCGTTTCCGGGGGATCGGGCTATGGCTACACCTTC. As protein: CSVSGGSGYGYTF.

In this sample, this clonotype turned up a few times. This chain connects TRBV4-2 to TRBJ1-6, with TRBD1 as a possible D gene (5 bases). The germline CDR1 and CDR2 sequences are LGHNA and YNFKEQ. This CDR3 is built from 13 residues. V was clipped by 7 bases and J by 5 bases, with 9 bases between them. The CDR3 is CASTSTDNSPLHF. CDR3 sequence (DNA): TGTGCCAGCACCTCGACAGATAATTCACCCCTCCACTTT.

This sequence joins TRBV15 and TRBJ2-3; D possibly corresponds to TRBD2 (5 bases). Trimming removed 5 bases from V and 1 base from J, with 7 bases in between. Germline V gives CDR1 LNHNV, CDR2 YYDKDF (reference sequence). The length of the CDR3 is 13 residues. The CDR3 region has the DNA TGTGCCACCAGCGTTAGCGGCACAGATACGCAGTATTTT. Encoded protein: CATSVSGTDTQYF.

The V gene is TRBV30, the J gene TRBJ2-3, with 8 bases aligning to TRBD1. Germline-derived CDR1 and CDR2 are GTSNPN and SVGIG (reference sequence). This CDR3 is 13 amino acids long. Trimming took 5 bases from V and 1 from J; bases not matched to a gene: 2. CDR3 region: CAWGQGGTDTQYF. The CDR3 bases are TGTGCCTGGGGACAGGGCGGCACAGATACGCAGTATTTT.

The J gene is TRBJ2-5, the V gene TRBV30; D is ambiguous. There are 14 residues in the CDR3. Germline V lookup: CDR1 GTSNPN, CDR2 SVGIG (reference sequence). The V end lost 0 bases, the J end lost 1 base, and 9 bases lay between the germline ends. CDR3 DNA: TGTGCCTGGAGTGTACTAAACAGCCAAGAGACCCAGTACTTC. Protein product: CAWSVLNSQETQYF.

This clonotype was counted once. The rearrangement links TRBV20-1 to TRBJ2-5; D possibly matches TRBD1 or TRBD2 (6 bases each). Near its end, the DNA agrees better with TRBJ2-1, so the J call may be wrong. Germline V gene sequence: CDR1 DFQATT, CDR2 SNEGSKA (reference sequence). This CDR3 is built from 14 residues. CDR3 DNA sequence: TGCAGTGCTAGTCCCCTTCGGGGGCAAGAGACCCAGTTCTTC. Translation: CSASPLRGQETQFF.

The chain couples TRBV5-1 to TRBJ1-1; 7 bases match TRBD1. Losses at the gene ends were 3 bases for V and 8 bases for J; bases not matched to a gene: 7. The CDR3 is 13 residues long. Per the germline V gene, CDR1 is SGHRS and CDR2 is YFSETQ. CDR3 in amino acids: CASSWDRLQEAFF. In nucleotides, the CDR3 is TGCGCCAGCAGCTGGGACAGATTGCAAGAAGCTTTCTTT.

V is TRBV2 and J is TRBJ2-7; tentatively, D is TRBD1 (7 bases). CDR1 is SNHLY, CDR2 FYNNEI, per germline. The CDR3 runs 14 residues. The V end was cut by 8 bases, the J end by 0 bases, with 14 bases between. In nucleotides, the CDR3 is TGTGCCAGCCGGGGCAGGGGGGACTCCTACGAGCAGTACTTC. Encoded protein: CASRGRGDSYEQYF.

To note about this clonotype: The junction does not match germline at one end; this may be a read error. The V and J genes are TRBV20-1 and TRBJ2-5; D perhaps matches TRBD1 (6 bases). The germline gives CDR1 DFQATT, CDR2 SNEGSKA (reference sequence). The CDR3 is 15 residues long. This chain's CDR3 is CSVRDRGRGQETQYF. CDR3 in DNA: TGCAGTGTTAGAGATCGTGGAAGGGGGCAAGAGACCCAGTACTTC.

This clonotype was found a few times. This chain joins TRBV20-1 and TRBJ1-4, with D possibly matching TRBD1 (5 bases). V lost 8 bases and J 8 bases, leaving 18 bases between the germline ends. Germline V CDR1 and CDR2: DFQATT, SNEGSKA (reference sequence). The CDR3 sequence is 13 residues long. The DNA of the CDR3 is TGCAGTACAATACTTCTAGACAGAGAAAAACTGTTTTTT. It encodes CSTILLDREKLFF.

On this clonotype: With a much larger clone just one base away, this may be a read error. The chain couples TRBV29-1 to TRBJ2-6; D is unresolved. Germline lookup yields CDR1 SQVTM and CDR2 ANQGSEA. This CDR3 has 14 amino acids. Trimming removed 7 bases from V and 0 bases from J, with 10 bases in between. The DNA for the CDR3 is TGCAGCGGTGATTTGGGCTCTGGGGCCAACGTCCTGACTTTC. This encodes CSGDLGSGANVLTF.

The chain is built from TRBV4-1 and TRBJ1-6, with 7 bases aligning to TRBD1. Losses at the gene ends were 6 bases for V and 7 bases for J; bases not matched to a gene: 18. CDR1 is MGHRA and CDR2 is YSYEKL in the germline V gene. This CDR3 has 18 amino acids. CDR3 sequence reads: CASSFRQGGSSGNSPLHF. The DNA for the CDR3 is TGCGCCAGCAGTTTCCGACAGGGAGGCTCGTCGGGGAATTCACCCCTCCACTTT.

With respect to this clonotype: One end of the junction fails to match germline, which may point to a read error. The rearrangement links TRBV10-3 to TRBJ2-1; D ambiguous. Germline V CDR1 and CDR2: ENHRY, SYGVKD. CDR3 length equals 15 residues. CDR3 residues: CAISERQELNNEQFF. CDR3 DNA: TGTGCTATCAGTGAGCGCCAGGAACTCAACAATGAGCAGTTCTTC.

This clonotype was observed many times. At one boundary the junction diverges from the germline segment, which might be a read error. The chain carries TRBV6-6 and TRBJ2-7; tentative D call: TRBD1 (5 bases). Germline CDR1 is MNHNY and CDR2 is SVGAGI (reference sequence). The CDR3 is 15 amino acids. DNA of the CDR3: TGTGCCAGCAGTTACAGGGGATCCCCTCCCTATGAGCAGTACTTC. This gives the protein CASSYRGSPPYEQYF.